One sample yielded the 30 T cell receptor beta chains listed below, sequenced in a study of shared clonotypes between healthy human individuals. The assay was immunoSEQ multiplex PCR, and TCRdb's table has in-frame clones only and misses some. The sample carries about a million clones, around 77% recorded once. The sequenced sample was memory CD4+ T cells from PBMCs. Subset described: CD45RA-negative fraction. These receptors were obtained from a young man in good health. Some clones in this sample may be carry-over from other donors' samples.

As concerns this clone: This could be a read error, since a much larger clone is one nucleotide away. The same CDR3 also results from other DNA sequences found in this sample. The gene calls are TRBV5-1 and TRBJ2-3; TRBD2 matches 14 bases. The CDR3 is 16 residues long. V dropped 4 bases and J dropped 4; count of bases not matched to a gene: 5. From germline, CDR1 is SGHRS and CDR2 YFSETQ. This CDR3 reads CASSLGLAGAADTQYF. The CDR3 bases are TGCGCCAGCAGCCTGGGACTAGCGGGAGCGGCAGATACGCAGTATTTT.

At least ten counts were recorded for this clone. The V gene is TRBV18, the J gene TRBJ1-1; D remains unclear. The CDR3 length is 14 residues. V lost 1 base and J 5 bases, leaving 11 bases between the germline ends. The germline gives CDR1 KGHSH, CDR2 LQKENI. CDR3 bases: TGTGCCAGCTCACCACAGGAAAGTGGGACTGAAGCTTTCTTT. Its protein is CASSPQESGTEAFF. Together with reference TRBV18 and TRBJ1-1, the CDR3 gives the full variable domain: NAGVMQNPRHLVRRRGQEARLRCSPMKGHSHVYWYRQLPEEGLKFMVYLQKENIIDESGMPKERFSAEFPKEGPSILRIQQVVRGDSAAYFCASSPQESGTEAFFGQGTRLTVV.

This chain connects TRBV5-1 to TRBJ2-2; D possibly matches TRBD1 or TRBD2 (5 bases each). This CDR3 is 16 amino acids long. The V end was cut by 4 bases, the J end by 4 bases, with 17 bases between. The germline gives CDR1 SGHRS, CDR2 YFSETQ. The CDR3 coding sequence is TGCGCCAGCAGCCGTCAGGGAATTGGGAGCACCGGGGAGCTGTTTTTT. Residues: CASSRQGIGSTGELFF. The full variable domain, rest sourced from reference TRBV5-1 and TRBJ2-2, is KAGVTQTPRYLIKTRGQQVTLSCSPISGHRSVSWYQQTPGQGLQFLFEYFSETQRNKGNFPGRFSGRQFSNSRSEMNVSTLELGDSALYLCASSRQGIGSTGELFFGEGSRLTVL.

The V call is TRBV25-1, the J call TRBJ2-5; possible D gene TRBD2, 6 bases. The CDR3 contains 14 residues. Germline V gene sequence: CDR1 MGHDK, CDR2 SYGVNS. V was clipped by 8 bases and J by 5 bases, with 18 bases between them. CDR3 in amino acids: CASHLGGSKETQYF. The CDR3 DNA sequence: TGTGCCAGCCACCTCGGGGGTAGTAAGGAGACCCAGTACTTC.

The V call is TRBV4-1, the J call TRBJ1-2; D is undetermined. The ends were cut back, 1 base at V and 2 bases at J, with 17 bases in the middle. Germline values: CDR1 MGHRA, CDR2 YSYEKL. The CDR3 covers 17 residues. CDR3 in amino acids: CASSQVVAQRGNYGYTF. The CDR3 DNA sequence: TGCGCCAGCAGCCAAGTAGTGGCCCAGAGAGGGAACTATGGCTACACCTTC.

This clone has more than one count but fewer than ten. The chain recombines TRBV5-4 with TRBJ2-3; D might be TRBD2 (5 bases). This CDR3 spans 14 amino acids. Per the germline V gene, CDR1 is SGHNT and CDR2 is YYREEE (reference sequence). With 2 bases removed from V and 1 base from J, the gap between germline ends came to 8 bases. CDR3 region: CASSLAEGTDTQYF. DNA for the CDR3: TGTGCCAGCAGCTTAGCGGAGGGCACAGATACGCAGTATTTT. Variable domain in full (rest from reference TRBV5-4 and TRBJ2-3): ETGVTQSPTHLIKTRGQQVTLRCSSQSGHNTVSWYQQALGQGPQFIFQYYREEENGRGNFPPRFSGLQFPNYSSELNVNALELDDSALYLCASSLAEGTDTQYFGPGTRLTVL.

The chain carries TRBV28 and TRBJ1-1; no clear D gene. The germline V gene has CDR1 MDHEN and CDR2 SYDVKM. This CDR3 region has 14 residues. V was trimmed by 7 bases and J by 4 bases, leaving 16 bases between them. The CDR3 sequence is CASIPSFRSTEAFF. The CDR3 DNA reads TGTGCCAGCATTCCTTCATTTAGAAGCACTGAAGCTTTCTTT.

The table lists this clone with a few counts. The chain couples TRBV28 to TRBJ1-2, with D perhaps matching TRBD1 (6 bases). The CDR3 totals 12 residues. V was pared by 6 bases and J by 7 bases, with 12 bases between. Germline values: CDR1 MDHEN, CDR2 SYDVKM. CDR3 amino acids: CASSYRVSGYTF. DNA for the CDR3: TGTGCCAGCAGCTACAGGGTTAGTGGCTACACCTTC.

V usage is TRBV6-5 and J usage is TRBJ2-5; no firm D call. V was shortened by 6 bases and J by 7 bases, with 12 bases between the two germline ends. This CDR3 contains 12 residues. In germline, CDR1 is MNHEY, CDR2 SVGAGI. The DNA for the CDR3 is TGTGCCAGCAGCAACACGGACGGGACCCAGTACTTC. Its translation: CASSNTDGTQYF.

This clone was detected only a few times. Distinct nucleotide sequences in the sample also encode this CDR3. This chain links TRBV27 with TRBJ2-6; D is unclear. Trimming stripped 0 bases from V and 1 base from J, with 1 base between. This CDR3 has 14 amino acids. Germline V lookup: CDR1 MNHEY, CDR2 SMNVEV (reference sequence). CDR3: CASSLSSGANVLTF. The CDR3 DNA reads TGTGCCAGCAGTTTATCGTCTGGGGCCAACGTCCTGACTTTC.

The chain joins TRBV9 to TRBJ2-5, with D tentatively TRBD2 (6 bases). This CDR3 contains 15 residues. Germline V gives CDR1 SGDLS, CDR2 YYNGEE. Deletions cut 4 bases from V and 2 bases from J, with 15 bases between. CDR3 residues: CASSPRGTEQETQYF. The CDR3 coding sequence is TGTGCCAGCAGCCCCCGGGGGACCGAACAAGAGACCCAGTACTTC.

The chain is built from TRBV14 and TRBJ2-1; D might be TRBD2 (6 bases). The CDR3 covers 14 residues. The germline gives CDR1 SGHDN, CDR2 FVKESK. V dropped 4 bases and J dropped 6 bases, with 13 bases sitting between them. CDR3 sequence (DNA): TGTGCCAGCAGCCTAGGCGGGGCGTCCAATGAGCAGTTCTTC. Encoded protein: CASSLGGASNEQFF.

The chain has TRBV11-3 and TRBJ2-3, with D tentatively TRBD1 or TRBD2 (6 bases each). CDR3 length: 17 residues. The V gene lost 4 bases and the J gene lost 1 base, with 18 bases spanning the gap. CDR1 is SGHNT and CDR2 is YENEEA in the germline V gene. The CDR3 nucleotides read TGTGCCAGCAGCTCGGGGGCTCACCTCGGGGGCACAGATACGCAGTATTTT. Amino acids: CASSSGAHLGGTDTQYF.

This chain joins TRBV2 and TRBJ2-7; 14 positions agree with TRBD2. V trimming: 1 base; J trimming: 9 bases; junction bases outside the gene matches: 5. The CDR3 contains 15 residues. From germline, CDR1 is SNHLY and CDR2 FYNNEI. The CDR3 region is CASSEVAGTSGRQYF. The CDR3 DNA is TGTGCCAGCAGTGAAGTGGCCGGGACTAGCGGGAGGCAGTACTTC.

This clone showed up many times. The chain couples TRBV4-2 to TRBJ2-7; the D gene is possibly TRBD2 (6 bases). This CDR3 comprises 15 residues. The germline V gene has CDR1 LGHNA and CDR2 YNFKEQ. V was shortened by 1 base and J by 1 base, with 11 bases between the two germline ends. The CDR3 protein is CASSQGQDYSYEQYF. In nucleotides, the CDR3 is TGTGCCAGCAGCCAAGGTCAGGACTATTCCTACGAGCAGTACTTC.

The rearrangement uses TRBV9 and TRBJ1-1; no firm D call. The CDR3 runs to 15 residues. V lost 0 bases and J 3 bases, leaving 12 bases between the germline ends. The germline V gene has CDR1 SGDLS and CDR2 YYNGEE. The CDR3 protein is CASSVDGVADTEAFF. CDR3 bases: TGTGCCAGCAGCGTAGACGGGGTTGCGGACACTGAAGCTTTCTTT. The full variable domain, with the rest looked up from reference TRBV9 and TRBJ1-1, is DSGVTQTPKHLITATGQRVTLRCSPRSGDLSVYWYQQSLDQGLQFLIQYYNGEERAKGNILERFSAQQFPDLHSELNLSSLELGDSALYFCASSVDGVADTEAFFGQGTRLTVV.

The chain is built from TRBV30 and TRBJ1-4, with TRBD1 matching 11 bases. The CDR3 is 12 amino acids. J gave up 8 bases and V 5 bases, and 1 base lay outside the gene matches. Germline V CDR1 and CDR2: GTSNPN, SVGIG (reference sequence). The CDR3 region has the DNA TGTGCCTGGGGGACAGGGGGGGAAAAACTGTTTTTT. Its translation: CAWGTGGEKLFF.

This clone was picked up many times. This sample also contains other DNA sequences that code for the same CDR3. CDR3 sequence (DNA): TGTGCCAGCAGCTTCCGACAGGGGGGTAGCACAGATACGCAGTATTTT. Amino acids: CASSFRQGGSTDTQYF. This chain joins TRBV5-4 and TRBJ2-3, with 9 bases identical to TRBD1. Germline lookup yields CDR1 SGHNT and CDR2 YYREEE (reference sequence). With V trimmed by 2 bases and J by 0 bases, 4 bases remained unmatched. The CDR3 loop spans 16 amino acids.

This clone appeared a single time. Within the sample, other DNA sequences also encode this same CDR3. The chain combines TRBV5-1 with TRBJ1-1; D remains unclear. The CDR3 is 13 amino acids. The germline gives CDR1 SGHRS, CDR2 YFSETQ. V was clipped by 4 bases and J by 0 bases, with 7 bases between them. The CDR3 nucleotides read TGCGCCAGCAGCCTTATACTGAACACTGAAGCTTTCTTT. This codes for CASSLILNTEAFF.

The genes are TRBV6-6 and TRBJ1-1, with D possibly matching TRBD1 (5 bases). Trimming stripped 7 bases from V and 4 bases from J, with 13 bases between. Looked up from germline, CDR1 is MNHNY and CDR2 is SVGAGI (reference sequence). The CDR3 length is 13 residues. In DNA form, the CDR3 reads TGTGCCAGCACGGGAGGGGTGGGCACTGAAGCTTTCTTT. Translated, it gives CASTGGVGTEAFF.

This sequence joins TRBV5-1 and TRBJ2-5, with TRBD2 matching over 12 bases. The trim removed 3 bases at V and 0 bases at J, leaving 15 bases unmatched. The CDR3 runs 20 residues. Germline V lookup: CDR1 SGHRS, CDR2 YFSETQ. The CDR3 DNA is TGCGCCAGCAGCTGGGGACCCGGACTAGCGGGGATTGGGTACCAAGAGACCCAGTACTTC. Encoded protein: CASSWGPGLAGIGYQETQYF.

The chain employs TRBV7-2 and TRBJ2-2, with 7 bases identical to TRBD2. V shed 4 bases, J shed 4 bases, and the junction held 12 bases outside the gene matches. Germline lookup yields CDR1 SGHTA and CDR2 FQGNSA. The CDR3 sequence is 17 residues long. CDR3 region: CASSWTAGERSTGELFF. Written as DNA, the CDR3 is TGTGCCAGCAGCTGGACGGCGGGAGAAAGGTCCACCGGGGAGCTGTTTTTT.

The CDR3 is CASSQGTSGSSTDTQYF. Written as DNA, the CDR3 is TGTGCCAGCAGCCAAGGGACTAGCGGATCTAGCACAGATACGCAGTATTTT. The chain has TRBV9 and TRBJ2-3; 11 bases line up with TRBD2. V shed 4 bases and J 0 bases; nucleotides not matched to a gene: 7. The CDR3 spans 17 residues. Germline-derived CDR1 and CDR2 are SGDLS and YYNGEE.

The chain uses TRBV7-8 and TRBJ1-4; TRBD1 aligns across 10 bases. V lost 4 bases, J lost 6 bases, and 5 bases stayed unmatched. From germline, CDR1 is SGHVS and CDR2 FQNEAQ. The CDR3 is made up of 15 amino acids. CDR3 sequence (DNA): TGTGCCAGCAGCTCAGTCGGACAGGGGGATGAAAAACTGTTTTTT. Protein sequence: CASSSVGQGDEKLFF.

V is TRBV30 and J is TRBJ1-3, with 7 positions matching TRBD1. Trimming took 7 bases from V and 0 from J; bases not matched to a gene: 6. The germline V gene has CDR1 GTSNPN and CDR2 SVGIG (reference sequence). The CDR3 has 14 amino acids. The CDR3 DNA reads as TGTGCCTTTCGACAGGGCTACTCTGGAAACACCATATATTTT. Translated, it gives CAFRQGYSGNTIYF.

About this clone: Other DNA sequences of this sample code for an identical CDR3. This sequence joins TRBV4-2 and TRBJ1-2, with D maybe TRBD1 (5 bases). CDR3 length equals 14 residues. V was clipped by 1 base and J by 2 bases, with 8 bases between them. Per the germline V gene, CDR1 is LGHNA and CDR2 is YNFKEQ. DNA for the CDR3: TGTGCCAGCAGCCAAGCTGGGGGGAACTATGGCTACACCTTC. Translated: CASSQAGGNYGYTF.

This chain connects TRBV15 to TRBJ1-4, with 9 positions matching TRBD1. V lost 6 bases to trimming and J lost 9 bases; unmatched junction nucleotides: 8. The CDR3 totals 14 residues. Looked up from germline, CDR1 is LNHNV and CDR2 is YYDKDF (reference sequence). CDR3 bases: TGTGCCACCAGTAGGACAGGGGCGGCACAAAAACTGTTTTTT. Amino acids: CATSRTGAAQKLFF.

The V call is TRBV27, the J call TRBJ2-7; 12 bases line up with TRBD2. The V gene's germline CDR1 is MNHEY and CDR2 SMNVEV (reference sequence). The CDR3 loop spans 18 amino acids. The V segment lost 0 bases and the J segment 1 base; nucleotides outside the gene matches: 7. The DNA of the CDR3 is TGTGCCAGCAGTTTATCGGCTACAGGACTAGCGGGATCCTACGAGCAGTACTTC. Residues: CASSLSATGLAGSYEQYF.

CDR3 amino acids: CASSGLAGLAKNIQYF. The CDR3 nucleotides read TGTGCCAGCAGTGGTCTAGCGGGACTTGCCAAAAACATTCAGTACTTC. The V call is TRBV2, the J call TRBJ2-4; TRBD2 matches 9 bases. The germline V gene encodes CDR1 SNHLY and CDR2 FYNNEI. The CDR3 is 16 residues long. J gave up 1 base and V 4 bases, and 5 bases lay outside the gene matches.

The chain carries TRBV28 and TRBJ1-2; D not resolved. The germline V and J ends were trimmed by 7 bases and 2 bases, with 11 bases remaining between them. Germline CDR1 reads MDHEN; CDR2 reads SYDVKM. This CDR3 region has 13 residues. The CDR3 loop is CASNRARNYGYTF. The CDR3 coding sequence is TGTGCCAGCAACCGGGCAAGGAACTATGGCTACACCTTC.